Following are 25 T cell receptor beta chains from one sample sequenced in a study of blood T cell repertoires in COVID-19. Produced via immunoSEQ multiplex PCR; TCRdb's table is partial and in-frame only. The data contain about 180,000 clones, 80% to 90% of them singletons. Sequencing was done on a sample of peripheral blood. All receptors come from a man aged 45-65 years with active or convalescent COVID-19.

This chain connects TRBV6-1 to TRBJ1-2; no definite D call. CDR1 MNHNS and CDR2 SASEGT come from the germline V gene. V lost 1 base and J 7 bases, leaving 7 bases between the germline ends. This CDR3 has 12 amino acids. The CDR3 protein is CASSEVPLGYTF. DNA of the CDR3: TGTGCCAGCAGTGAAGTCCCTCTTGGCTACACCTTC.

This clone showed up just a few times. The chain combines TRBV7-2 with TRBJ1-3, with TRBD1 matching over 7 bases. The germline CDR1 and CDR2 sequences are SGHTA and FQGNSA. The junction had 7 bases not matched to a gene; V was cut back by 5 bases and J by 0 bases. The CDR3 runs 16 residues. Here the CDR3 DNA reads TGTGCCAGCAGCCGGGACAGCGCAGACTCTGGAAACACCATATATTTT. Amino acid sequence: CASSRDSADSGNTIYF.

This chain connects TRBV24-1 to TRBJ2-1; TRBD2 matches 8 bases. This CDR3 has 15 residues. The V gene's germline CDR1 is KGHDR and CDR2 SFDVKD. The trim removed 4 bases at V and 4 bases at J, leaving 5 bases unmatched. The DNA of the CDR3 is TGTGCCACCAGTGAGCCGGGGGGGAGGTACAATGAGCAGTTCTTC. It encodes CATSEPGGRYNEQFF.

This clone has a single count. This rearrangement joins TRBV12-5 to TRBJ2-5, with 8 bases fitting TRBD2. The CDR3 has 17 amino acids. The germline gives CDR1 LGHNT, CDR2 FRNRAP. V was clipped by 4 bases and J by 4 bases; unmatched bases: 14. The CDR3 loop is CASGYSGGARVSETQYF. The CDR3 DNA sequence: TGTGCTAGTGGTTACTCCGGGGGGGCGAGGGTATCAGAGACCCAGTACTTC.

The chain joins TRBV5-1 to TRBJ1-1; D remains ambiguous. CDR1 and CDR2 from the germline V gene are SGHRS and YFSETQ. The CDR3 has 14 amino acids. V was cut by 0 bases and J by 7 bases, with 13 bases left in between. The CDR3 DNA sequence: TGCGCCAGCAGCTTGGTCCCCCCTACGAGTGAAGCTTTCTTT. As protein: CASSLVPPTSEAFF.

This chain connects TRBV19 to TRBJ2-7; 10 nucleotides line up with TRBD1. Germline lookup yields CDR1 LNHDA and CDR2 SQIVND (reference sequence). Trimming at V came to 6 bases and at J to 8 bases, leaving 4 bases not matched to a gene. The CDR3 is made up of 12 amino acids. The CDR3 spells CASRDRGYQQYF. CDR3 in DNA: TGTGCCAGTAGGGACAGGGGGTACCAGCAGTACTTC.

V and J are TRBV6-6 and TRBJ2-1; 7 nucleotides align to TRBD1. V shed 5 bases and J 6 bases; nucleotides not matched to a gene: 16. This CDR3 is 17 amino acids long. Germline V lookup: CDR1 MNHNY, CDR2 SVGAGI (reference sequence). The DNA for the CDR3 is TGTGCCAGCAGTCTTATGGGGATGACAGGGAACGGCAATGAGCAGTTCTTC. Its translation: CASSLMGMTGNGNEQFF.

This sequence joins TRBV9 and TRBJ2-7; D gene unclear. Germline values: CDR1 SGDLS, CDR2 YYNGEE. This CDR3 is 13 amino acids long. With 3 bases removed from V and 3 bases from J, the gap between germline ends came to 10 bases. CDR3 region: CASSERLDYEQYF. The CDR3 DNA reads TGTGCCAGCAGCGAACGACTTGACTACGAGCAGTACTTC.

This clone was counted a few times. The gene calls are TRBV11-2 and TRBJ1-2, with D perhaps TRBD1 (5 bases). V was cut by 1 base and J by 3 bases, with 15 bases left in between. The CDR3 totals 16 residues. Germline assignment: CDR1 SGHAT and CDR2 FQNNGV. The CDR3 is CASSLVPGTLDYGYTF. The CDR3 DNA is TGTGCCAGCAGCTTAGTTCCTGGGACTCTTGACTATGGCTACACCTTC.

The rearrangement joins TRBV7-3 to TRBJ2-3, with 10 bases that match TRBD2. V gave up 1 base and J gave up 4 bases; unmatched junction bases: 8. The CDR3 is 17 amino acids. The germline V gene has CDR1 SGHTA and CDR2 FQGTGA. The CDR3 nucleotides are TGTGCCAGCAGCTTAAGGCCGCTAGCGGGAGTCCCAGATACGCAGTATTTT. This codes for CASSLRPLAGVPDTQYF.

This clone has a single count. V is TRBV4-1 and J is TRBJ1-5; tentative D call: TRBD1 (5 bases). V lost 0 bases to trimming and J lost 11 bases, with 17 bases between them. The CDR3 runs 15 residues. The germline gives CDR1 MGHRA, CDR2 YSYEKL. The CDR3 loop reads CASSQDGQINRAQHF. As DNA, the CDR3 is TGCGCCAGCAGCCAAGACGGACAAATTAATCGGGCCCAGCATTTT.

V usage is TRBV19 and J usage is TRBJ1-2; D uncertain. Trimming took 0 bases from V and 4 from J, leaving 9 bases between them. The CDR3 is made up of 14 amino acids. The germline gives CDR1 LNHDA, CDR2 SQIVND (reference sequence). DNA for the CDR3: TGTGCCAGTAGTATAGATGTACAGAGCTATGGCTACACCTTC. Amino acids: CASSIDVQSYGYTF.

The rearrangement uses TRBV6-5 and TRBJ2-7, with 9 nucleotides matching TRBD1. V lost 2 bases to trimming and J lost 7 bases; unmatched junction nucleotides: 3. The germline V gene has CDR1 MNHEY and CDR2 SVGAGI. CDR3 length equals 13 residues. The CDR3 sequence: CASSYRDREEQYF. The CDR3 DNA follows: TGTGCCAGCAGTTACCGGGACAGGGAAGAGCAGTACTTC.

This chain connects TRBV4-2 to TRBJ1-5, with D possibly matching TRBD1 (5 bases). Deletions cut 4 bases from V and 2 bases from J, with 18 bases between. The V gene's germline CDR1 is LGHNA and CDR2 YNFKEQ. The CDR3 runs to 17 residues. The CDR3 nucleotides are TGTGCCAGCAGCCCACTTATAGGGGATTGGCGCAATCAGCCCCAGCATTTT. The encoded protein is CASSPLIGDWRNQPQHF.

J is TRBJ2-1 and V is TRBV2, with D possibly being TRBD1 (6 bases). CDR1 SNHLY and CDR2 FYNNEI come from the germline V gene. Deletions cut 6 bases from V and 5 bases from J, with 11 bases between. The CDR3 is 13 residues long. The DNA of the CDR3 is TGTGCCAGCAGGTACCGACAGGACAATGAGCAGTTCTTC. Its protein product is CASRYRQDNEQFF. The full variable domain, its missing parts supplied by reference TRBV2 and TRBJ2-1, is EPEVTQTPSHQVTQMGQEVILRCVPISNHLYFYWYRQILGQKVEFLVSFYNNEISEKSEIFDDQFSVERPDGSNFTLKIRSTKLEDSAMYFCASRYRQDNEQFFGPGTRLTVL.

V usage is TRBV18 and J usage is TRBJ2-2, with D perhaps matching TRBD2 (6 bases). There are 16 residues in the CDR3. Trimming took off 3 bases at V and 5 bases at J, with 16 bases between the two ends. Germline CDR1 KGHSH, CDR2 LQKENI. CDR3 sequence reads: CASSPRVGGTTGELFF. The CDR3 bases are TGTGCCAGCTCACCCCGGGTCGGGGGAACGACCGGGGAGCTGTTTTTT.

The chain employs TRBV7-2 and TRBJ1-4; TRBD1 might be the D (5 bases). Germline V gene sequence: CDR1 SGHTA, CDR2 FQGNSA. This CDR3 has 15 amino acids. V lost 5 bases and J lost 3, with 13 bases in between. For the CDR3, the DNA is TGTGCCAGCAGCGCAACAGGTTTCTCTAATGAAAAACTGTTTTTT. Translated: CASSATGFSNEKLFF.

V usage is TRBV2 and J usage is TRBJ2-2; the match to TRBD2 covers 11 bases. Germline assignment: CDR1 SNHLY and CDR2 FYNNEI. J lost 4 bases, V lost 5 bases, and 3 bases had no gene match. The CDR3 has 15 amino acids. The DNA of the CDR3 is TGTGCCAGCAGTAGACTAGCGGGACTCACCGGGGAGCTGTTTTTT. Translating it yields CASSRLAGLTGELFF.

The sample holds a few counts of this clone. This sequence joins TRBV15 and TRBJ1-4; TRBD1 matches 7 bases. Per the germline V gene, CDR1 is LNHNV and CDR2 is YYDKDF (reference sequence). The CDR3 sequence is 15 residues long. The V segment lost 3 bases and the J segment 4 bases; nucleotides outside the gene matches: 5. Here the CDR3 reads CATSSSGTVNEKLFF. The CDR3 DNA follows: TGTGCCACCAGCAGTTCCGGGACAGTTAATGAAAAACTGTTTTTT.

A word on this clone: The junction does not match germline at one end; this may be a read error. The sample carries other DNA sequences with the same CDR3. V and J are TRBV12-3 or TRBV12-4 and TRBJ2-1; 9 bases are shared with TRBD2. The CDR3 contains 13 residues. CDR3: CASRLAGAHEQFF. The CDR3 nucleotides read TGTGCCAGCAGATTAGCGGGAGCCCATGAGCAGTTCTTC.

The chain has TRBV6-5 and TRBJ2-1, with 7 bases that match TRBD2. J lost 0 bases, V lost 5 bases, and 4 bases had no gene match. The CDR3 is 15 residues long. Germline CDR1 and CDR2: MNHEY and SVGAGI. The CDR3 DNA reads TGTGCCAGCAGTAAACGACTAGCCTCCTACAATGAGCAGTTCTTC. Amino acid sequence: CASSKRLASYNEQFF.

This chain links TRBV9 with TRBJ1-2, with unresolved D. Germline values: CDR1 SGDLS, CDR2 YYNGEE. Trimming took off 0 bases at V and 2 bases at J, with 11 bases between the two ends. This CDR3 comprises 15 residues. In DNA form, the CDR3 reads TGTGCCAGCAGCGTAGGAGGAGGAATGAACTATGGCTACACCTTC. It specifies CASSVGGGMNYGYTF. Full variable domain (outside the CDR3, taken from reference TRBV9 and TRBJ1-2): DSGVTQTPKHLITATGQRVTLRCSPRSGDLSVYWYQQSLDQGLQFLIQYYNGEERAKGNILERFSAQQFPDLHSELNLSSLELGDSALYFCASSVGGGMNYGYTFGSGTRLTVV.

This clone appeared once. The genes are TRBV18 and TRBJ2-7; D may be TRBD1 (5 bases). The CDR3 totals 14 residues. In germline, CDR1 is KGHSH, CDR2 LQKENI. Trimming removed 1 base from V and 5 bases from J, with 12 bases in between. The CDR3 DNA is TGTGCCAGCTCACCACGGAGCCTAGGGGACGAGCAGTACTTC. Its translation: CASSPRSLGDEQYF.

The CDR3 sequence: CSVKLGGNSPLHF. DNA of the CDR3: TGCAGCGTAAAGTTGGGGGGTAATTCACCCCTCCACTTT. The J gene is TRBJ1-6, the V gene TRBV29-1, with D tentatively TRBD1 (5 bases). V was cut by 6 bases and J by 6 bases, with 12 bases left in between. CDR3 size: 13 residues. Germline CDR1 is SQVTM and CDR2 is ANQGSEA.

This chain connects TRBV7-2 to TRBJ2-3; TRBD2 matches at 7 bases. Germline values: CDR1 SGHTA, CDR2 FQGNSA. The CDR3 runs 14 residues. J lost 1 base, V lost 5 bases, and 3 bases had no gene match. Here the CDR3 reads CASSLLAGTDTQYF. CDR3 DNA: TGTGCCAGCAGCCTTCTAGCGGGCACAGATACGCAGTATTTT.